This TCR beta chain was sequenced during a study of T cell repertoires in ileal Crohn's disease. Overall study context: About 37% were active smokers at surgery; median disease duration was around 7.9 years.

Study results and caveats: Clonal expansions were more frequent in active smokers than non-smokers at surgery. Every patient over 26.8% clonality showed endoscopic recurrence.

Germline lookup yields CDR1 KGHSY and CDR2 FQNENV. V lost 0 bases and J lost 6; bases outside the gene matches: 4. The CDR3 sequence is 14 residues long. Roughly 470 nanograms of biopsy DNA per sample underwent TCRB immunosequencing. Assay used: immunoSEQ multiplex PCR; TCRdb lists only in-frame clones, some missing. This table holds about 2,400 clones, around 76% found once. The sample holds a few counts of this clone. The antigen remains unidentified. Sequences were obtained from ileal tissue. The V call is TRBV16, the J call TRBJ1-2, with 7 positions matching TRBD1. The receptor was derived from an adult with Crohn's disease. CDR3 sequence (DNA): TGTGCCAGCAGCCAATCACGAGGGGGCGATGGCTACACCTTC. Protein product: CASSQSRGGDGYTF.